Given below is one T cell receptor beta chain in context. Antigen specificity is unknown. The iRepertoire nested amplicon-rescue multiplex PCR amplified TCR alpha and beta CDR3s from RNA. Input was 100-400 ng of tissue mRNA or PBMC total RNA. TCRdb recomputed calls from the multiplex PCR reads with MiXCR, one row per CDR3 protein. This table holds approximately 400,000 distinct CDR3 sequences, 35% to 45% found once. The sample is drawn from a study of glioma-infiltrating T cells. Study-wide background: Glioblastomas were WHO grade IV, sampled at first diagnosis; low-grade were grade II. Sequencing aimed for about 4- to 10-fold coverage of about a million peripheral T cells.

This CDR3 has 15 amino acids. Looked up from germline, CDR1 is SGHTA and CDR2 is FQGTGA. V trimming: 6 bases; J trimming: 6 bases; junction bases outside the gene matches: 6. Study-level points and caveats: Tissue-blood divergence was below expectation in non-neoplastic patients, above in gliomas.

Sequenced sample: glioma tissue, nonneoplastic brain tissue, or PBMCs (not recorded which). This chain connects TRBV7-3 to TRBJ2-1, with 12 nucleotides matching TRBD2. The receptor's source is a human donor with low-grade glioma or glioblastoma, undergoing nonglioma brain surgery, or in good health (not recorded which). Written as DNA, the CDR3 is TGTGCCAGCAGATTATGGACTAGCGGGATCAATGAGCAGTTCTTC. This encodes CASRLWTSGINEQFF.